Shown below are 29 T cell receptor beta chains from a single sample sequenced in a study of blood T cells in healthy people across ages. It was with a sample-barcoded 5' primer and a J-beta primer mix that a second PCR of about 7 to 12 cycles was run. Via MiXCR, TCRdb re-called the 5' RACE reads, giving one row per CDR3 protein. The data contain 1.5 million to 1.8 million distinct CDR3 sequences, approximately 43% of them singletons. Sequencing input: blood. The origin of the receptors is a young woman in good health.

This clonotype was seen more than once but under ten times. This chain uses TRBV4-3 with TRBJ2-7, with 8 bases matching TRBD1. V was pared by 0 bases and J by 2 bases, with 3 bases of the junction left unmatched. Germline CDR1 and CDR2: LGHNA and YSLEER. The CDR3 length is 15 residues. The DNA of the CDR3 is TGCGCCAGCAGCCAAGATGTGGGACAGGCCTACGAGCAGTACTTC. The encoded protein is CASSQDVGQAYEQYF.

This chain connects TRBV6-2 or TRBV6-3 to TRBJ2-6, with a tentative D call TRBD1 (5 bases). With 4 bases removed from V and 1 base from J, the gap between germline ends came to 11 bases. The germline V gene encodes CDR1 MNHEY and CDR2 SVGEGT. The CDR3 has 16 amino acids. CDR3 sequence reads: CASSSRVPSGANVLTF. The CDR3 DNA is TGTGCCAGCAGTTCCAGGGTACCGTCTGGGGCCAACGTCCTGACTTTC.

At least ten counts were recorded for this clonotype. The genes are TRBV11-2 and TRBJ1-2, with no clear D. Germline V CDR1 and CDR2: SGHAT, FQNNGV. Trimming removed 3 bases at V and 2 bases at J, with 7 bases between. The CDR3 sequence is 13 residues long. The CDR3 loop reads CASSFDTNYGYTF. CDR3 DNA: TGTGCCAGCAGCTTCGACACGAACTATGGCTACACCTTC.

This chain uses TRBV15 with TRBJ1-6; TRBD1 might be the D (6 bases). The CDR3 is 14 residues long. Trimming took 5 bases from V and 5 from J, leaving 10 bases between them. Germline assignment: CDR1 LNHNV and CDR2 YYDKDF (reference sequence). The CDR3 bases are TGTGCCACCAGCCTGGACAGAAATAATTCACCCCTCCACTTT. Translated, it gives CATSLDRNNSPLHF.

This clonotype was detected ten times or more. This chain connects TRBV10-3 to TRBJ2-1; 10 positions match TRBD1. The CDR3 runs 16 residues. V dropped 4 bases and J dropped 8; count of bases not matched to a gene: 11. Germline assignment: CDR1 ENHRY and CDR2 SYGVKD. CDR3 sequence reads: CAISGLTGGFLDEQFF. The CDR3 DNA sequence: TGTGCCATCAGTGGGCTGACAGGGGGCTTTTTAGATGAGCAGTTCTTC.

The rearrangement joins TRBV20-1 to TRBJ2-4; D not certain. The assigned J gene may be wrong: the sequence end matches TRBJ2-7 better. Germline CDR1 reads DFQATT; CDR2 reads SNEGSKA (reference sequence). The CDR3 is 12 amino acids. The CDR3 loop reads CSARPMAYEQYF. The CDR3 DNA reads as TGCAGTGCTAGGCCGATGGCGTACGAGCAGTACTTC.

The chain carries TRBV11-2 and TRBJ2-5, with D perhaps matching TRBD1 or TRBD2 (5 bases each). This CDR3 comprises 18 residues. CDR1 and CDR2 (germline): SGHAT, FQNNGV. The V gene lost 6 bases and the J gene lost 4 bases, with 27 bases spanning the gap. CDR3 protein: CASRPGRGSGPGRETQYF. In DNA form, the CDR3 reads TGTGCCAGCAGACCAGGCAGAGGCAGCGGCCCAGGGAGAGAGACCCAGTACTTC.

This chain connects TRBV28 to TRBJ1-4; D is uncertain. The CDR3 contains 15 residues. CDR1 is MDHEN and CDR2 is SYDVKM in the germline V gene. Trimming pared 3 bases from V and 7 bases from J, leaving 15 bases between. This CDR3 is CASSFPRVGGEKLFF. The CDR3 coding sequence is TGTGCCAGCAGTTTCCCTCGAGTAGGCGGTGAAAAACTGTTTTTT.

This clonotype has only a few counts. J is TRBJ2-7 and V is TRBV25-1, with TRBD2 matching 15 bases. The CDR3 spans 15 residues. Germline trimming cut 6 bases from V and 7 bases from J; bases unmatched to any gene: 7. Germline V CDR1 and CDR2: MGHDK, SYGVNS. CDR3 nucleotides: TGTGCCAGCAGCGACTGGACTAGCGGGAGGGGAGAGCAGTACTTC. Translating it yields CASSDWTSGRGEQYF.

This chain links TRBV20-1 with TRBJ2-3; 13 bases match TRBD2. The CDR3 spans 13 residues. Trimming cost V 6 bases and J 10 bases; bases outside gene matches: 7. CDR1 and CDR2 from the germline V gene are DFQATT and SNEGSKA (reference sequence). The CDR3 nucleotides read TGCAGTGCGTGGACTAGCGGGAGAGTTCCGCAGTATTTT. As protein: CSAWTSGRVPQYF.

The chain couples TRBV2 to TRBJ1-6, with no clear D. Germline V gives CDR1 SNHLY, CDR2 FYNNEI. The CDR3 extends over 16 amino acids. The V end was cut by 7 bases, the J end by 0 bases, with 13 bases between. The CDR3 spells CASNIPGSSYNSPLHF. CDR3 DNA sequence: TGTGCCAGCAATATTCCGGGGAGCTCCTATAATTCACCCCTCCACTTT.

Note on this clonotype: Compared with germline, one end of the junction differs, possibly owing to a read error. This sequence joins TRBV7-8 and TRBJ2-5, with D unresolved. Germline loops: CDR1 SGHVS, CDR2 FQNEAQ. This CDR3 spans 15 amino acids. CDR3 nucleotide sequence: TGTGCCAGCAGCTTAGAGGAATCGTACCAAGAGGCCCAGTACTTC. Its translation: CASSLEESYQEAQYF.

The chain uses TRBV28 and TRBJ2-6, with 9 nucleotides matching TRBD1. The CDR3 sequence is 16 residues long. V shed 8 bases and J 0 bases; nucleotides not matched to a gene: 5. Germline CDR1 and CDR2: MDHEN and SYDVKM. CDR3 protein: CASGGQGSSGANVLTF. CDR3 DNA: TGTGCCAGCGGGGGACAGGGAAGCTCTGGGGCCAACGTCCTGACTTTC.

This sequence joins TRBV12-3 or TRBV12-4 and TRBJ2-7; possible D gene TRBD1, 10 bases. The CDR3 extends over 20 amino acids. Trimming shortened V by 8 bases and J by 0 bases, and 32 bases separated the two germline ends. The chain's CDR3 is CASSYDRGRRLAGFSYEQYF. CDR3 coding DNA: TGTGCCAGCTCGTATGACAGGGGGCGCCGGCTAGCGGGATTCTCCTACGAGCAGTACTTC.

The chain couples TRBV12-3 or TRBV12-4 to TRBJ2-3, with D possibly being TRBD1 or TRBD2 (6 bases each). Trimming took 6 bases from V and 0 from J, leaving 19 bases between them. The CDR3 is made up of 17 amino acids. CDR3 sequence reads: CASRPQRGGGSTDTQYF. The CDR3 DNA is TGTGCCAGCAGGCCTCAGAGAGGGGGAGGTAGCACAGATACGCAGTATTTT.

This clonotype was observed once. This sequence joins TRBV24-1 and TRBJ2-1, with D possibly being TRBD2 (5 bases). This CDR3 comprises 15 residues. V lost 2 bases and J lost 6, with 13 bases in between. The V gene's germline CDR1 is KGHDR and CDR2 SFDVKD. For the CDR3, the DNA is TGTGCCACCAGTGATTCCGCACTAGGGATCAATGAGCAGTTCTTC. This codes for CATSDSALGINEQFF.

The chain has TRBV15 and TRBJ2-1; 8 bases map to TRBD1. The end of the DNA fits TRBJ2-7 better, so the J call may be wrong. Germline assignment: CDR1 LNHNV and CDR2 YYDKDF (reference sequence). This CDR3 spans 14 amino acids. The CDR3 region is CATSTITGGNEQYF. In DNA form, the CDR3 reads TGTGCCACCAGCACGATTACAGGGGGGAATGAGCAGTACTTC.

The chain uses TRBV21-1 and TRBJ1-4; the table's TRBD1 call for D was not verified on the DNA. TRBV21-1 is labeled a pseudogene. The CDR3 loop spans 15 amino acids. The CDR3 bases are TGTGCCAGCATCGACAGCCTTGCAACTAATGAAAAACTGTTTTTT. This codes for CASIDSLATNEKLFF.

CDR3 in DNA: TGCAGTGCTAGAGTTGGGCGCGGGAGGGCCTTTGGCAATGAGCAGTTCTTC. Translation: CSARVGRGRAFGNEQFF. V gene TRBV20-1 combines with J gene TRBJ2-1, with 9 bases that match TRBD2. The V segment lost 1 base and the J segment 6 bases; nucleotides outside the gene matches: 13. CDR1 DFQATT and CDR2 SNEGSKA come from the germline V gene (reference sequence). This CDR3 spans 17 amino acids.

The chain recombines TRBV29-1 with TRBJ2-7; 10 bases agree with TRBD1. This CDR3 spans 12 amino acids. CDR1 is SQVTM, CDR2 ANQGSEA, per germline. The trim removed 5 bases at V and 5 bases at J, leaving 3 bases unmatched. CDR3 sequence: CSVWDRGNEQYF. The CDR3, as DNA: TGCAGCGTTTGGGACAGGGGAAACGAGCAGTACTTC.

In its sample, this clonotype was seen a few times. The chain employs TRBV6-5 and TRBJ2-1; D might be TRBD1 or TRBD2, each matching 5 bases. The CDR3 is made up of 15 amino acids. The germline V and J ends were trimmed by 0 bases and 2 bases, with 8 bases remaining between them. Per the germline V gene, CDR1 is MNHEY and CDR2 is SVGAGI. CDR3 residues: CASSYSTAAYNEQFF. In nucleotides, the CDR3 is TGTGCCAGCAGTTACTCGACAGCGGCCTACAATGAGCAGTTCTTC.

Remarks on this clonotype: One end of the junction varies from germline; a read error may be responsible. The rearrangement links TRBV30 to TRBJ2-7; no clear D. Germline V gene data show CDR1 as GTSNPN and CDR2 as SVGIG (reference sequence). The CDR3 totals 11 residues. The CDR3 DNA is TGTGCCTGGAGTGTATTTAACGATCAGTACTTC. Protein: CAWSVFNDQYF.

This clonotype occurred a few times. This chain connects TRBV10-3 to TRBJ1-1; D is ambiguous. Germline V gene lookup returns CDR1 ENHRY and CDR2 SYGVKD. V dropped 1 base and J dropped 7 bases, with 10 bases sitting between them. The CDR3 covers 13 residues. CDR3 nucleotide sequence: TGTGCCATCAGTGAGTTTGATGGAGATGAAGCTTTCTTT. It codes for CAISEFDGDEAFF.

In this sample, this clonotype turned up a few times. The rearrangement uses TRBV20-1 and TRBJ2-5, with TRBD1 matching over 12 bases. The closer fit of TRBJ2-7 to the DNA end suggests the J call may be wrong. CDR1 is DFQATT, CDR2 SNEGSKA, per germline (reference sequence). The CDR3 is made up of 15 amino acids. The CDR3: CSARGRDRGLYEQYF. Here the CDR3 DNA reads TGCAGTGCTAGGGGACGGGACAGGGGGCTTTACGAGCAGTACTTC.

The sample holds one count of this clonotype. The chain uses TRBV3-1 and TRBJ2-1; no firm D call. The CDR3 runs 14 residues. The germline V gene has CDR1 LGHDT and CDR2 YNNKEL (reference sequence). The V gene lost 1 base and the J gene lost 7 bases, with 11 bases spanning the gap. The CDR3 DNA follows: TGTGCCAGCAGCCAAGGCCTCTTAAGAAATGAGCAGTTCTTC. It is translated as CASSQGLLRNEQFF.

The chain couples TRBV28 to TRBJ2-7; 7 nucleotides match TRBD2. The CDR3 covers 14 residues. CDR1 MDHEN and CDR2 SYDVKM come from the germline V gene. Trimming cost V 6 bases and J 4 bases; bases outside gene matches: 9. The CDR3 DNA follows: TGTGCCAGCAGAATTCTGGGGGGGGAATACGAGCAGTACTTC. Translated, it gives CASRILGGEYEQYF.

The chain is built from TRBV27 and TRBJ2-2; the D gene is possibly TRBD1 (6 bases). The V gene lost 5 bases and the J gene lost 6 bases, with 16 bases spanning the gap. The germline gives CDR1 MNHEY, CDR2 SMNVEV (reference sequence). The CDR3 runs to 15 residues. The CDR3 region has the DNA TGTGCCAGCAGTCGAAAACAGGGAAGAGCCGGGGAGCTGTTTTTT. It specifies CASSRKQGRAGELFF.

This clonotype was recorded a few times. The gene calls are TRBV4-3 and TRBJ2-3; D is tentatively TRBD1 or TRBD2 (5 bases each). The germline V gene encodes CDR1 LGHNA and CDR2 YSLEER. The CDR3 runs 15 residues. With 2 bases removed from V and 8 bases from J, the gap between germline ends came to 17 bases. Written as DNA, the CDR3 is TGCGCCAGCAGCCAATACGGGACGACGTGGGGTACGCAGTATTTT. Translating it yields CASSQYGTTWGTQYF.

The gene calls are TRBV7-2 and TRBJ1-2; D gene uncertain. CDR1 and CDR2 (germline): SGHTA, FQGNSA. Trimming stripped 1 base from V and 3 bases from J, with 9 bases between. The CDR3 is 14 amino acids. The CDR3 protein is CASSLGGIDYGYTF. CDR3 bases: TGTGCCAGCAGCTTAGGGGGTATCGACTATGGCTACACCTTC.